The 16 T cell receptor beta chains below come from one sample, sequenced in a study of blood T cell repertoires in COVID-19. Some clones are missing from TCRdb's copy, which holds only in-frame ones; the method was immunoSEQ multiplex PCR. The data show about 130,000 clones, less than 90% seen once. Sequenced sample: peripheral blood. These receptors were taken from a young woman who had recovered from COVID-19.

The V gene is TRBV7-2, the J gene TRBJ1-4; maybe TRBD1 (5 bases). Trimming removed 5 bases from V and 4 bases from J, with 11 bases in between. The V gene's germline CDR1 is SGHTA and CDR2 FQGNSA. The CDR3 consists of 14 residues. CDR3 loop: CASSLRQLNEKLFF. CDR3 sequence (DNA): TGTGCCAGCAGCCTCAGACAGCTTAATGAAAAACTGTTTTTT.

Turning to this clone: At one boundary the junction diverges from the germline segment, which might be a read error. This chain joins TRBV11-1 and TRBJ1-1, with 10 bases fitting TRBD1. Germline CDR1 reads SGHAT; CDR2 reads FQDESV (reference sequence). CDR3 size: 13 residues. CDR3 residues: CASSLDNGDRGIF. Written as DNA, the CDR3 is TGTGCCAGCAGCTTAGACAATGGGGACAGGGGAATCTTT.

The V and J genes are TRBV7-6 and TRBJ2-3; possible D gene TRBD2, 6 bases. Between the trimmed V and J ends, which lost 4 bases and 0 bases, there was a span of 14 bases. Germline CDR1 is SGHVS and CDR2 is FNYEAQ. This CDR3 region has 16 residues. CDR3 loop: CASSYRRGQSTDTQYF. The CDR3 nucleotides are TGTGCCAGCAGCTACAGGAGGGGCCAGAGCACAGATACGCAGTATTTT. The complete variable domain, with remaining parts taken from reference TRBV7-6 and TRBJ2-3, reads GAGVSQSPRYKVTKRGQDVALRCDPISGHVSLYWYRQALGQGPEFLTYFNYEAQQDKSGLPNDRFSAERPEGSISTLTIQRTEQRDSAMYRCASSYRRGQSTDTQYFGPGTRLTVL.

Only one count was recorded for this clone. V gene TRBV3-1 (or the pseudogene TRBV3-2) combines with J gene TRBJ2-3, with TRBD2 matching 7 bases. V dropped 7 bases and J dropped 2; count of bases not matched to a gene: 15. Germline assignment: CDR1 LGHDT and CDR2 YNNKEL (reference sequence). The CDR3 is made up of 17 amino acids. CDR3 loop: CASTRGGSGAYTDTQYF. CDR3 bases: TGTGCCAGCACCCGCGGGGGTAGCGGAGCCTACACAGATACGCAGTATTTT.

Only one count was recorded for this clone. The chain joins TRBV29-1 to TRBJ1-1; a weak D match, TRBD1 (5 bases). The germline V gene has CDR1 SQVTM and CDR2 ANQGSEA. CDR3 length: 15 amino acids. V lost 3 bases and J 6 bases, leaving 20 bases between the germline ends. The CDR3 coding sequence is TGCAGCGTTGACTCCGACAGTTGGTTTTGGGCTGAAGCTTTCTTT. It yields the protein CSVDSDSWFWAEAFF.

This clone was observed a single time. This chain uses TRBV5-1 with TRBJ2-1; 8 nucleotides agree with TRBD1. The trim removed 4 bases at V and 7 bases at J, leaving 7 bases unmatched. Germline V gene data show CDR1 as SGHRS and CDR2 as YFSETQ. The CDR3 covers 14 residues. The CDR3 sequence: CASSKPGGLNEQFF. The DNA of the CDR3 is TGCGCCAGCAGCAAACCAGGGGGCTTAAATGAGCAGTTCTTC.

The V call is TRBV25-1, the J call TRBJ1-1, with D tentatively TRBD1 (6 bases). V was trimmed by 3 bases and J by 10 bases, leaving 24 bases between them. Germline V gives CDR1 MGHDK, CDR2 SYGVNS. The CDR3 runs to 16 residues. The DNA of the CDR3 is TGTGCCAGCAGTGATAGGTCTGACAGGACGGGATTCGCAGCTTTCTTT. It codes for CASSDRSDRTGFAAFF.

The gene calls are TRBV27 and TRBJ2-1, with 15 positions matching TRBD2. The germline V gene has CDR1 MNHEY and CDR2 SMNVEV (reference sequence). The J segment lost 1 base and the V segment lost 9 bases, leaving 1 base of the junction unmatched. The length of the CDR3 is 15 residues. The CDR3 DNA reads as TGTGCCAGTGGGACTAGCGGGAGGTCCTACAATGAGCAGTTCTTC. Residues: CASGTSGRSYNEQFF.

This chain joins TRBV6-6 and TRBJ1-4; a possible D gene is TRBD1 (6 bases). Trimming removed 5 bases at V and 0 bases at J, with 7 bases between. This CDR3 contains 14 residues. Germline values: CDR1 MNHNY, CDR2 SVGAGI (reference sequence). DNA of the CDR3: TGTGCCAGCAGTCGGACAGCAACTAATGAAAAACTGTTTTTT. This codes for CASSRTATNEKLFF.

The V and J genes are TRBV13 and TRBJ2-1, with TRBD2 matching over 8 bases. V was clipped by 3 bases and J by 4 bases; unmatched bases: 8. The CDR3 runs 16 residues. Germline V gives CDR1 PRHDT, CDR2 FYEKMQ (reference sequence). CDR3 region: CASSFPSRGAYNEQFF. CDR3 in DNA: TGTGCCAGCAGCTTTCCGTCGCGGGGGGCTTACAATGAGCAGTTCTTC. The full variable domain, its missing parts supplied by reference TRBV13 and TRBJ2-1, is AAGVIQSPRHLIKEKRETATLKCYPIPRHDTVYWYQQGPGQDPQFLISFYEKMQSDKGSIPDRFSAQQFSDYHSELNMSSLELGDSALYFCASSFPSRGAYNEQFFGPGTRLTVL.

This clone showed up many times. The CDR3 region has the DNA TGTGCCAGCAGTGAAGCGGGTGGAGGGAGGTCCACTGAAGCTTTCTTT. The encoded protein is CASSEAGGGRSTEAFF. V gene TRBV2 combines with J gene TRBJ1-1; D call uncertain. Trimming left V 0 bases short and J 4 bases short, with 15 bases between. The CDR3 has 16 residues. Germline assignment: CDR1 SNHLY and CDR2 FYNNEI.

This clone was observed once. V is TRBV19 and J is TRBJ2-1; 9 nucleotides agree with TRBD2. From germline, CDR1 is LNHDA and CDR2 SQIVND (reference sequence). This CDR3 has 17 amino acids. Trimming cost V 0 bases and J 10 bases; bases outside gene matches: 13. The CDR3 here is CASSIEGLAGPSTEQFF. The CDR3 bases are TGTGCCAGTAGTATAGAGGGGCTAGCGGGACCCTCAACAGAGCAGTTCTTC.

V usage is TRBV3-1 (or the pseudogene TRBV3-2) and J usage is TRBJ2-3; D is unclear. Germline V CDR1 and CDR2: LGHDT, YNNKEL (reference sequence). Trimming left V 1 base short and J 5 bases short, with 13 bases between. CDR3 size: 15 residues. CDR3 nucleotides: TGTGCCAGCAGCCAAGTGAGTGGGCCCGGAGATACGCAGTATTTT. Translating gives CASSQVSGPGDTQYF.

This clone was observed once. V and J are TRBV9 and TRBJ2-7, with TRBD1 identical over 11 bases. The V and J ends lost 2 bases and 1 base, in that order; junction bases with no gene match: 2. There are 15 residues in the CDR3. The germline gives CDR1 SGDLS, CDR2 YYNGEE. In DNA, the CDR3 is TGTGCCAGCAGCGTGGGGACAGGGGGATCCTACGAGCAGTACTTC. Translating it yields CASSVGTGGSYEQYF. Complete variable domain (other parts from reference TRBV9 and TRBJ2-7): DSGVTQTPKHLITATGQRVTLRCSPRSGDLSVYWYQQSLDQGLQFLIQYYNGEERAKGNILERFSAQQFPDLHSELNLSSLELGDSALYFCASSVGTGGSYEQYFGPGTRLTVT.

V gene TRBV7-6 combines with J gene TRBJ2-1, with 8 bases identical to TRBD1. This CDR3 has 16 amino acids. From germline, CDR1 is SGHVS and CDR2 FNYEAQ. The junction had 12 bases not matched to a gene; V was cut back by 5 bases and J by 6 bases. The CDR3 reads CASSIRTGFESNEQFF. The CDR3 DNA reads as TGTGCCAGCAGCATTAGGACAGGGTTTGAGAGCAATGAGCAGTTCTTC.

This sequence joins TRBV3-1 (or the pseudogene TRBV3-2) and TRBJ2-5; TRBD1 agrees at 7 bases. From germline, CDR1 is LGHDT and CDR2 YNNKEL (reference sequence). V lost 6 bases and J lost 2; bases outside the gene matches: 3. This CDR3 is built from 13 residues. Written as DNA, the CDR3 is TGTGCCAGCAGGGGGGACAGACAAGAGACCCAGTACTTC. It codes for CASRGDRQETQYF.